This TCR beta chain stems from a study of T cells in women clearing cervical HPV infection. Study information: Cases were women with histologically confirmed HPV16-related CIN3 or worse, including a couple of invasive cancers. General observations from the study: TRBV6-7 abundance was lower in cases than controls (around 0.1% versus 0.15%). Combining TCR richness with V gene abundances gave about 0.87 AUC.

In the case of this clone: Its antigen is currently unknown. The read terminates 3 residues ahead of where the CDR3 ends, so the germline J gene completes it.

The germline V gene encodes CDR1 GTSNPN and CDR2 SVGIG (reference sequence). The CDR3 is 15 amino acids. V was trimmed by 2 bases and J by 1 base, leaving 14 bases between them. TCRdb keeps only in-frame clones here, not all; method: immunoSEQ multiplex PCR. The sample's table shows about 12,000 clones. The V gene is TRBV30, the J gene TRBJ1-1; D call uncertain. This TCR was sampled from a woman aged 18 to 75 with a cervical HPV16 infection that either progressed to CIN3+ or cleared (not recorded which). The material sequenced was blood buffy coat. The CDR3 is CAWSIPQFSNTEAFF. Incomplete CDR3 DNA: TGTGCCTGGAGTATACCACAGTTTTCGAACACTGAA.